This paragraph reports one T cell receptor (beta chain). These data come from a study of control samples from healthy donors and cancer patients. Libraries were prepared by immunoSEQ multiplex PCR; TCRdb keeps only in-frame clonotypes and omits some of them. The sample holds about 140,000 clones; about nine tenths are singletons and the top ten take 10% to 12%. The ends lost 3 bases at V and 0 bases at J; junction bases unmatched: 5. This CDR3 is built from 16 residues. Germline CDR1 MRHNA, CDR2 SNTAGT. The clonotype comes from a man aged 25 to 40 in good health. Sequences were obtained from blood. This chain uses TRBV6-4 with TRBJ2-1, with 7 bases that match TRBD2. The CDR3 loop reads CASSDSGGSSYNEQFF. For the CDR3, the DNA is TGTGCCAGCAGTGATTCCGGCGGGAGCTCCTACAATGAGCAGTTCTTC.